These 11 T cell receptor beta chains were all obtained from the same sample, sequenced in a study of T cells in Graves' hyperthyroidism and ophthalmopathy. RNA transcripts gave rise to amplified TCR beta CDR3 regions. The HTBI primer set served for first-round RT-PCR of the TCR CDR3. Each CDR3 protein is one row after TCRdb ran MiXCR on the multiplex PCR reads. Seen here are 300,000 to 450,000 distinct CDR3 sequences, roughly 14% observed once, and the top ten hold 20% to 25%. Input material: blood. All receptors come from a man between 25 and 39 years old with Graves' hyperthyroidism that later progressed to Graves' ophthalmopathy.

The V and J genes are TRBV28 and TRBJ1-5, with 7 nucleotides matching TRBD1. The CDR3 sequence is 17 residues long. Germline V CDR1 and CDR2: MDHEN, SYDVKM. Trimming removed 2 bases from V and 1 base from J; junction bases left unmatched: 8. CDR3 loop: CASSLGGGTGSNQPQHF. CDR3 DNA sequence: TGTGCCAGCAGTTTAGGAGGGGGCACAGGGAGCAATCAGCCCCAGCATTTT.

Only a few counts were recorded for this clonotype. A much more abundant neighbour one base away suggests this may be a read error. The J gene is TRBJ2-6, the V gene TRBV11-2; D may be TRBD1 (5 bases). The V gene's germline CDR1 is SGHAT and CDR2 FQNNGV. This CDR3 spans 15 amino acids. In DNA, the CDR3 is TGTGCCAGCAGCCCCCGGCGTACTGGGGCCAACATCCTGACTTTC. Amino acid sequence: CASSPRRTGANILTF.

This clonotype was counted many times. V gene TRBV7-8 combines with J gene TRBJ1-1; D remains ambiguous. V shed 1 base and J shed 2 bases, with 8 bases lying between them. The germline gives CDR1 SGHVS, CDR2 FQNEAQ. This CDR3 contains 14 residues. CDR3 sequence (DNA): TGTGCCAGCAGCTTAGTTTGGGGTAACACTGAAGCTTTCTTT. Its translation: CASSLVWGNTEAFF.

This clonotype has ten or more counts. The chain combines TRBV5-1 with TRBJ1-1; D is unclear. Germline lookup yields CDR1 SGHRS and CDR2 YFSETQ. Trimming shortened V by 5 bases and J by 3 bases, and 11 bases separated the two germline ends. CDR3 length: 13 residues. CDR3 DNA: TGCGCCAGCAGTGTCCTTCCGCACACTGAAGCTTTCTTT. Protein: CASSVLPHTEAFF.

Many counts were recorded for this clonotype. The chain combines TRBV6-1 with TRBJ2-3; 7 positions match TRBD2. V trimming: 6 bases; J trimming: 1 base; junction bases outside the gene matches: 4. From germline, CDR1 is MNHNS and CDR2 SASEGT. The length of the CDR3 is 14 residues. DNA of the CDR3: TGTGCCAGCAGAGACAGCGGGGGCACAGATACGCAGTATTTT. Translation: CASRDSGGTDTQYF.

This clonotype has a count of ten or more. As DNA, the CDR3 is TGTGCCAGCAGTTTATCGGCAGTTAGGTTCAACGAGCAGTACTTC. This translates into CASSLSAVRFNEQYF. The chain has TRBV6-1 and TRBJ2-7; no definite D call. V lost 5 bases and J lost 5, with 19 bases in between. Germline-derived CDR1 and CDR2 are MNHNS and SASEGT. The CDR3 is 15 amino acids.

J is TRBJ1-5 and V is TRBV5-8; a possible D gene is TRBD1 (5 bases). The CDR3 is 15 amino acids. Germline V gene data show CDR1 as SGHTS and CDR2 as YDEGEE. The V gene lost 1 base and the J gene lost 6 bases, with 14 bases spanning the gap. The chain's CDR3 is CASSLFQGWSQPQHF. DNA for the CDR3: TGTGCCAGCAGCTTGTTCCAGGGATGGTCTCAGCCCCAGCATTTT. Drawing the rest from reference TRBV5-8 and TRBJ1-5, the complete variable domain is EAGVTQSPTHLIKTRGQQATLRCSPISGHTSVYWYQQALGLGLQFLLWYDEGEERNRGNFPPRFSGRQFPNYSSELNVNALELEDSALYLCASSLFQGWSQPQHFGDGTRLSIL.

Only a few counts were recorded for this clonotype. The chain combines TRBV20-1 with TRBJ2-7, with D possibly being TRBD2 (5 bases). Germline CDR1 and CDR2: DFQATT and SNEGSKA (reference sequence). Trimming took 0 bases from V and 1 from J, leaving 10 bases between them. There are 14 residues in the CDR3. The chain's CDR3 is CSARDPTGSYEQYF. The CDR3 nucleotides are TGCAGTGCTAGAGATCCAACGGGATCCTACGAGCAGTACTTC.

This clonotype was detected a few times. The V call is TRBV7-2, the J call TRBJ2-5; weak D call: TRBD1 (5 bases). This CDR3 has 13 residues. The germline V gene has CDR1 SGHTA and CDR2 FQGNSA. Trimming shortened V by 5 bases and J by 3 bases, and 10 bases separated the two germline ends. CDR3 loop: CASSLSREETQYF. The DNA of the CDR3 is TGTGCCAGCAGCCTGAGCAGGGAAGAGACCCAGTACTTC.

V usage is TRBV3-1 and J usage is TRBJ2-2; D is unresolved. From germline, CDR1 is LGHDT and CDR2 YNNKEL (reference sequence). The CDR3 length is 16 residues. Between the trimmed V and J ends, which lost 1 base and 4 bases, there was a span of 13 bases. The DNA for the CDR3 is TGTGCCAGCAGCCAAGGCAGACGGCGAGGCACCGGGGAGCTGTTTTTT. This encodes CASSQGRRRGTGELFF.

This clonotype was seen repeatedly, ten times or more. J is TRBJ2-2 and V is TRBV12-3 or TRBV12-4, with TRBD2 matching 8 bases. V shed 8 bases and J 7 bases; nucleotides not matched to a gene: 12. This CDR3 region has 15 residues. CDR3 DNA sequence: TGTGCCAGCCGGGGCCTAAGCGGGGGTGGCGGGGAGCTGTTTTTT. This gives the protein CASRGLSGGGGELFF.